This TCR beta chain appears in the sequencing data of a study of T cell responses to AZD1222 COVID-19 vaccine. Study at large: Both about-4-week and about-12-week second-dose recipients were combined. Findings and limits, study-wide: White British donors predominated, females outnumbered males, and clonal diversity was possibly underestimated. Baseline seropositives among AZD1222 recipients totaled only five to seven.

Germline CDR1 is SNHLY and CDR2 is FYNNEI. Deletions cut 6 bases from V and 1 base from J, with 9 bases between. The CDR3 length is 13 residues. Assay used: immunoSEQ multiplex PCR; TCRdb lists only in-frame clones, some missing. Among about 130,000 clones listed, approximately 93% were seen once. Worth noting for this clone: Its target is not known.

The TCR was taken from an adult in good health. The J gene is TRBJ1-1, the V gene TRBV2; tentatively, D is TRBD1 (6 bases). This specimen consisted of peripheral blood, obtained on day 0 of AZD1222 vaccination. CDR3 bases: TGTGCCAGCAGCTCACAGGGGAACACTGAAGCTTTCTTT. This encodes CASSSQGNTEAFF.